This T cell receptor beta chain emerged from a study of shared clonotypes between healthy human individuals. CDR1 is MDHEN and CDR2 is SYDVKM in the germline V gene. V was pared by 6 bases and J by 0 bases, with 11 bases between. This CDR3 is built from 14 residues. Data came from immunoSEQ multiplex PCR; TCRdb stores just in-frame clones and leaves some out. The sample shows over a million clones, about 80% of them seen only once. The material sequenced was memory CD4+ T cells sorted from blood. Sample subset: CD45RA-negative fraction. This chain uses TRBV28 with TRBJ1-1; weak D call: TRBD1 (5 bases). This clonotype was obtained from a man aged 18 to 35 in good health. CDR3 region: CASSPEGLNTEAFF. DNA of the CDR3: TGTGCCAGCAGCCCTGAGGGGCTGAACACTGAAGCTTTCTTT.